The rows below give T cell receptor beta chains drawn from one sample of a study of blood T cell repertoires in COVID-19. Sequencing was performed with immunoSEQ multiplex PCR; in TCRdb, only in-frame clones are kept and a portion is missing. Among over 150,000 clones listed, 86% were seen once. Sequenced sample: peripheral blood. These receptors were collected from a man aged 45-65 years with active or convalescent COVID-19. The CDR3 runs from the conserved cysteine through the conserved F or W. Each record gives: V gene, clone size, J gene, D gene, CDR3 protein, CDR3 DNA. D genes are given only for firm matches. A row's size may be missing; if present it is once, few, many or a size class.

>TRBV9|NA|TRBJ2-5|NA
CASSVGGPDETQYF
TGTGCCAGCAGCGTCGGGGGGCCGGATGAGACCCAGTACTTC
>TRBV5-6|NA|TRBJ1-1|NA
CASSLAGGGRTEAFF
TGTGCCAGCAGCTTGGCCGGGGGTGGTCGCACTGAAGCTTTCTTT
>TRBV12-5|NA|TRBJ1-1|TRBD1
CASGLATGSGTEAFF
TGTGCTAGTGGTTTGGCGACAGGGAGTGGGACTGAAGCTTTCTTT
>TRBV27|NA|TRBJ1-2|NA
CASSFNVLANYGYTF
TGTGCCAGCAGTTTTAATGTGTTAGCTAACTATGGCTACACCTTC
>TRBV11-1|NA|TRBJ2-1|NA
CASSLRTGGAEEQFF
TGTGCCAGCAGCTTACGAACCGGCGGGGCCGAAGAGCAGTTCTTC
>TRBV19|NA|TRBJ1-2|TRBD1
CASRTGGIYGYTF
TGTGCCAGTAGAACAGGGGGGATCTATGGCTACACCTTC
>TRBV9|NA|TRBJ1-2|NA
CASSAGGGGGSYTF
TGTGCCAGCAGCGCCGGGGGGGGCGGTGGAAGCTACACCTTC
>TRBV7-2|NA|TRBJ2-7|NA
CASSFSGGSYEQYF
TGTGCCAGCAGCTTCTCCGGGGGCTCCTACGAGCAGTACTTC
>TRBV11-2|NA|TRBJ1-5|NA
CASSPGIGYQPQHF
TGTGCCAGCAGTCCGGGGATCGGGTATCAGCCCCAGCATTTT
>TRBV20-1|NA|TRBJ1-1|NA
CSARDKTEAFF
TGCAGTGCTAGAGATAAAACTGAAGCTTTCTTT
>TRBV4-3|few|TRBJ2-3|NA
CASSPGGGSRDTQYF
TGCGCCAGCAGCCCAGGTGGTGGGAGTCGAGATACGCAGTATTTT
>TRBV19|NA|TRBJ1-2|NA
CATRDYGYTF
TGTGCCACCAGGGACTATGGCTACACCTTC
>TRBV3-1/TRBV3-2|NA|TRBJ2-2|TRBD2
CASSQDRGGDLPTPGELFF
TGTGCCAGCAGCCAAGATCGGGGAGGGGACTTGCCGACTCCCGGGGAGCTGTTTTTT
>TRBV20-1|NA|TRBJ2-1|TRBD2
CSYVLAEEQFF
TGCAGTTACGTCCTAGCGGAAGAGCAGTTCTTC
>TRBV19|once|TRBJ2-1|TRBD2
CASSPRPTSVKSSYNEQFF
TGTGCCAGTAGTCCACGTCCCACTAGCGTCAAGAGCTCCTACAATGAGCAGTTCTTC
>TRBV6-5|NA|TRBJ1-3|TRBD1
CASRLQGVGGNTIYF
TGTGCCAGCAGACTACAGGGGGTAGGGGGAAACACCATATATTTT
>TRBV7-2|NA|TRBJ2-7|NA
CASSLGAGPYEQYF
TGTGCCAGCAGCTTGGGGGCGGGCCCCTACGAGCAGTACTTC
>TRBV6-5|NA|TRBJ1-1|NA
CASTQTGVGTEAFF
TGTGCCAGCACCCAAACCGGGGTTGGCACTGAAGCTTTCTTT
>TRBV7-2|NA|TRBJ1-5|TRBD1
CASSLAVGQINQPQHF
TGTGCCAGCAGCTTAGCGGTGGGACAGATAAATCAGCCCCAGCATTTT
>TRBV29-1|NA|TRBJ2-3|TRBD2
CSVRVSGGPDTQYF
TGCAGCGTACGAGTTAGCGGGGGGCCAGATACGCAGTATTTT
>TRBV3-1/TRBV3-2|NA|TRBJ1-5|NA
CASSQDLVQPQHF
TGTGCCAGCAGCCAAGATCTCGTCCAGCCCCAGCATTTT
>TRBV29-1|NA|TRBJ2-5|NA
CSARQVLGETQYF
TGCAGCGCCCGACAAGTATTGGGAGAGACCCAGTACTTC
>TRBV11-3|once|TRBJ2-2|NA
CASSKLSGNTGELFF
TGTGCCAGCAGCAAATTATCAGGGAACACCGGGGAGCTGTTTTTT
>TRBV10-3|NA|TRBJ2-7|NA
CAISESVEKYEQYF
TGTGCCATCAGTGAGTCTGTAGAAAAGTACGAGCAGTACTTC
>TRBV11-1|NA|TRBJ2-2|TRBD1
CASRDRTPLNTGELFF
TGTGCCAGCCGGGACAGAACGCCCCTGAACACCGGGGAGCTGTTTTTT
>TRBV6-2/TRBV6-3|once|TRBJ2-7|TRBD1
CASSEAGQGPSYEQYF
TGTGCCAGCAGTGAGGCCGGACAGGGTCCCTCCTACGAGCAGTACTTC
>TRBV5-6|NA|TRBJ1-4|NA
CASSLGSDNEKLFF
TGTGCCAGCAGCTTGGGGAGTGATAATGAAAAACTGTTTTTT
>TRBV2|once|TRBJ1-6|NA
CASNGRNSPLHF
TGTGCCAGCAACGGGAGGAATTCACCCCTCCACTTT
>TRBV15|NA|TRBJ1-2|TRBD1
CATSPDRDYGYTF
TGTGCCACCAGTCCCGACAGGGACTATGGCTACACCTTC
>TRBV19|once|TRBJ2-7|TRBD2
CASQPGLAGGGQYF
TGTGCCAGTCAACCGGGACTAGCGGGAGGAGGACAGTACTTC
>TRBV24-1|few|TRBJ2-7|NA
CATSDGGTGTIYEQYF
TGTGCCACCAGCGACGGGGGGACAGGAACGATCTACGAGCAGTACTTC
>TRBV5-1|NA|TRBJ2-1|TRBD2
CASSPIAGAYNEQFF
TGCGCCAGCAGCCCCATAGCGGGAGCGTACAATGAGCAGTTCTTC
>TRBV13|once|TRBJ2-5|TRBD1
CASSPEGGTGHETQYF
TGTGCCAGCAGCCCAGAAGGGGGGACAGGACACGAGACCCAGTACTTC
>TRBV10-3|once|TRBJ2-7|NA
CAICDTSSYEQYF
TGTGCCATCTGCGATACGAGCTCCTACGAGCAGTACTTC
>TRBV11-3|NA|TRBJ2-7|TRBD2
CASSSRENDEQYF
TGTGCCAGCAGCTCGCGGGAGAACGACGAGCAGTACTTC
>TRBV5-1|NA|TRBJ1-1|NA
CASRMTAGRTEAFF
TGCGCCAGCAGGATGACAGCAGGTCGGACTGAAGCTTTCTTT
>TRBV13|NA|TRBJ1-4|TRBD1
CASSPTRGNNEKLFF
TGTGCCAGCAGCCCGACCAGGGGGAACAATGAAAAACTGTTTTTT
>TRBV27|NA|TRBJ2-7|TRBD1
CASSLSQGQPPGEQYF
TGTGCCAGCAGTTTATCGCAGGGACAGCCCCCTGGCGAGCAGTACTTC
>TRBV5-4|NA|TRBJ1-2|TRBD1
CASSWGTGGFGYTF
TGTGCCAGCAGCTGGGGGACAGGGGGCTTTGGCTACACCTTC
>TRBV5-5|once|TRBJ1-1|NA
CASRRGALNTEAFF
TGTGCCAGCAGACGGGGGGCCCTGAACACTGAAGCTTTCTTT
>TRBV3-1/TRBV3-2|once|TRBJ2-7|NA
CASSRNRRAPYEQYF
TGTGCCAGCAGCCGAAACAGGAGGGCCCCCTACGAGCAGTACTTC
>TRBV6-2/TRBV6-3|NA|TRBJ1-1|TRBD1
CASSETGYTEAFF
TGTGCCAGCAGCGAGACAGGGTACACTGAAGCTTTCTTT
>TRBV28|NA|TRBJ2-3|NA
CASSGLGTDTQYF
TGTGCCAGCAGCGGGTTAGGCACAGATACGCAGTATTTT
>TRBV9|once|TRBJ2-1|NA
CASSGGDGNEQFF
TGTGCCAGCAGCGGCGGGGACGGTAATGAGCAGTTCTTC
>TRBV19|NA|TRBJ2-6|NA
CASARDTGANVLTF
TGTGCCAGTGCGAGGGACACAGGGGCCAACGTCCTGACTTTC
>TRBV18|NA|TRBJ2-3|NA
CASSPPTTGRADTQYF
TGTGCCAGCTCACCACCGACCACAGGGAGGGCAGATACGCAGTATTTT
>TRBV15|NA|TRBJ1-4|NA
CATSRDGQGLNEKLFF
TGTGCCACCAGCAGAGATGGCCAGGGGCTTAATGAAAAACTGTTTTTT
>TRBV2|NA|TRBJ2-7|NA
CASSAVRGYEQYF
TGTGCCAGCAGTGCGGTAAGGGGCTACGAGCAGTACTTC
>TRBV5-4|few|TRBJ1-2|TRBD1
CASSSGQGFGYTF
TGTGCCAGCAGCTCGGGACAGGGGTTTGGCTACACCTTC
>TRBV18|NA|TRBJ2-3|TRBD2
CASSPGAGAGDSDTQYF
TGTGCCAGCTCACCAGGGGCTGGGGCGGGAGATTCAGATACGCAGTATTTT
>TRBV24-1|NA|TRBJ1-2|TRBD1
CATQDRGQGYTF
TGTGCCACCCAAGACAGGGGACAGGGCTACACCTTC